The present T cell receptor (beta chain) was sequenced within a study of T-cell memory formation after mild COVID-19. Overall study: Most TCR clusters belonged to a single donor.

The study, taken as a whole, reports: Several responding clones turned up in pre-infection memory, indicating that cross-reactive memory may have taken part.

In germline, CDR1 is SQVTM, CDR2 ANQGSEA. The CDR3 loop spans 15 amino acids. J lost 2 bases, V lost 8 bases, and 10 bases had no gene match. Turning to this clonotype: Its matching antigen is unknown.

After 5'RACE with constant-segment primers, TCR alpha and TCR beta cDNA libraries carrying sample barcodes and UMIs were obtained. MiXCR, run by TCRdb on the 5' RACE reads, gives a single entry per CDR3 protein. Here the sample spans around 250,000 distinct CDR3 sequences, around 15% being singletons. Sequencing was done on a sample of PBMCs or a T cell subset sorted from them (not recorded which). This receptor was obtained from a man aged 18 to 30 who had mild COVID-19 (a few samples of this study predate the infection). Cell type and time point are not known. The chain joins TRBV29-1 to TRBJ2-3; 10 bases are a match to TRBD1. CDR3 DNA: TGCAGCATCTCCGGGACAGGGGCCGTCACAGATACGCAGTATTTT. Amino acid sequence: CSISGTGAVTDTQYF.